The 21 T cell receptor beta chains reported below all come from one sample, sequenced in a study of blood T cells in healthy people across ages. The second PCR ran roughly 6 to 11 cycles with a sample-barcoded 5' primer and J-beta primers. TCRdb re-analysed the 5' RACE reads in MiXCR, keeping a single row per CDR3 protein. Of hundreds of thousands of distinct CDR3 sequences in the sample, around 43% were seen once. The specimen was blood. The origin of the receptors is a man aged 55-75 years in good health.

This chain connects TRBV4-1 to TRBJ1-5, with unresolved D. Germline loops: CDR1 MGHRA, CDR2 YSYEKL. The CDR3 covers 14 residues. Between the trimmed V and J ends, which lost 2 bases and 0 bases, there was a span of 5 bases. This chain's CDR3 is CASSQLSSNQPQHF. Written as DNA, the CDR3 is TGCGCCAGCAGCCAACTTTCTAGCAATCAGCCCCAGCATTTT.

The table lists this clonotype with a few counts. The rearrangement links TRBV20-1 to TRBJ2-7, with D unclear. This CDR3 region has 11 residues. Germline V gene lookup returns CDR1 DFQATT and CDR2 SNEGSKA (reference sequence). The V end was cut by 0 bases, the J end by 5 bases, with 5 bases between. The CDR3 protein is CSARDGHEQYF. The DNA of the CDR3 is TGCAGTGCTAGAGATGGCCACGAGCAGTACTTC.

The rearrangement links TRBV29-1 to TRBJ2-1; 8 bases map to TRBD1. The better agreement between TRBJ2-7 and the DNA end casts doubt on the J call. CDR3 length equals 14 residues. The germline V gene has CDR1 SQVTM and CDR2 ANQGSEA. The CDR3 DNA sequence: TGCAGCGTGGTCGGACAGGGCCCCTACAATGAGCAGTACTTC. Translation: CSVVGQGPYNEQYF.

The chain combines TRBV5-1 with TRBJ2-7, with 9 bases identical to TRBD1. Germline loops: CDR1 SGHRS, CDR2 YFSETQ. V trimming: 0 bases; J trimming: 7 bases; junction bases outside the gene matches: 2. CDR3 length: 13 amino acids. In DNA form, the CDR3 reads TGCGCCAGCAGCTTGGACAGGGGGCTAGAGCAGTACTTC. Protein sequence: CASSLDRGLEQYF.

This clonotype turned up a few times. The V and J genes are TRBV5-4 and TRBJ2-5; D may be TRBD1 (5 bases). V lost 0 bases, J lost 5 bases, and 11 bases lay in between. The CDR3 has 14 residues. The V gene's germline CDR1 is SGHNT and CDR2 YYREEE (reference sequence). The CDR3 coding sequence is TGTGCCAGCAGCTTGGGACAGAGGCCGGAGACCCAGTACTTC. This gives the protein CASSLGQRPETQYF.

V is TRBV11-2 and J is TRBJ1-2; D remains unclear. V lost 0 bases and J 4 bases, leaving 12 bases between the germline ends. In germline, CDR1 is SGHAT, CDR2 FQNNGV. This CDR3 spans 15 amino acids. The CDR3 spells CASSLDYADRYGYTF. CDR3 DNA: TGTGCCAGCAGCTTAGATTACGCGGACCGCTATGGCTACACCTTC.

This clonotype has more than one count but fewer than ten. For the CDR3, the DNA is TGTGCCAGCAAGATCGGGACAGGGGGCTCCTACGAGCAGTACTTC. This translates into CASKIGTGGSYEQYF. The rearrangement links TRBV6-1 to TRBJ2-7, with TRBD1 matching over 11 bases. CDR1 and CDR2 (germline): MNHNS, SASEGT. The CDR3 sequence is 15 residues long. The junction had 5 bases not matched to a gene; V was cut back by 7 bases and J by 0 bases.

The CDR3 spells CASRREGIFSYEQYF. The DNA of the CDR3 is TGTGCCAGCCGCCGGGAGGGGATCTTCTCCTACGAGCAGTACTTC. V is TRBV7-9 and J is TRBJ2-7; 8 nucleotides align to TRBD2. Germline-derived CDR1 and CDR2 are SEHNR and FQNEAQ (reference sequence). This CDR3 spans 15 amino acids. The junction had 9 bases not matched to a gene; V was cut back by 8 bases and J by 0 bases.

The rearrangement joins TRBV20-1 to TRBJ1-2, with D maybe TRBD1 (5 bases). The germline V gene encodes CDR1 DFQATT and CDR2 SNEGSKA (reference sequence). V was pared by 4 bases and J by 4 bases, with 13 bases between. The CDR3 runs 13 residues. Here the CDR3 reads CSANDKGTYGYTF. CDR3 nucleotides: TGCAGTGCTAATGATAAGGGGACCTATGGCTACACCTTC.

This clonotype has at least ten counts. The CDR3 is CASSRTPSEQYF. The CDR3 region has the DNA TGTGCCAGCAGCAGGACACCATCCGAGCAGTACTTC. The V gene is TRBV7-9, the J gene TRBJ2-7; the D gene is possibly TRBD1 (5 bases). Trimming cost V 5 bases and J 6 bases, with 11 bases left between them. The CDR3 totals 12 residues. The germline V gene has CDR1 SEHNR and CDR2 FQNEAQ (reference sequence).

This clonotype occurred a few times. This rearrangement joins TRBV6-2 or TRBV6-3 to TRBJ2-5; D not certain. Germline values: CDR1 MNHEY, CDR2 SVGEGT. Trimming pared 6 bases from V and 2 bases from J, leaving 16 bases between. This CDR3 region has 15 residues. As DNA, the CDR3 is TGTGCCAGCAGATCTACAGTCGGGTGGCAAGAGACCCAGTACTTC. It translates to CASRSTVGWQETQYF.

This clonotype has just a few counts. The chain has TRBV7-9 and TRBJ2-3, with TRBD1 matching over 12 bases. The junction had 3 bases not matched to a gene; V was cut back by 5 bases and J by 0 bases. The CDR3 is 16 amino acids. Germline V gene lookup returns CDR1 SEHNR and CDR2 FQNEAQ (reference sequence). This CDR3 reads CASSHGTGGSTDTQYF. The CDR3 DNA reads TGTGCCAGCAGCCACGGGACAGGGGGCAGCACAGATACGCAGTATTTT.

This chain joins TRBV5-1 and TRBJ2-7; D remains ambiguous. The J call is doubtful: the DNA matches TRBJ2-5 better. CDR3 length equals 15 residues. Germline V gene sequence: CDR1 SGHRS, CDR2 YFSETQ. The DNA for the CDR3 is TGCGCCAGCAGGGGCGGATACCGGTCGGGTGAGACCCAGTACTTC. Its translation is CASRGGYRSGETQYF.

This clonotype was found a few times. The chain employs TRBV7-9 and TRBJ2-4; D is ambiguous. This CDR3 is 13 amino acids long. Germline V gene data show CDR1 as SEHNR and CDR2 as FQNEAQ (reference sequence). Trimming removed 1 base at V and 7 bases at J, with 8 bases between. The CDR3 coding sequence is TGTGCCAGCAGCTTAGAGGGAAGGAACATTCAGTACTTC. Translating it yields CASSLEGRNIQYF. The full variable domain, with the rest looked up from reference TRBV7-9 and TRBJ2-4, is DTGVSQNPRHKITKRGQNVTFRCDPISEHNRLYWYRQTLGQGPEFLTYFQNEAQLEKSRLLSDRFSAERPKGSFSTLEIQRTEQGDSAMYLCASSLEGRNIQYFGAGTRLSVL.

V usage is TRBV2 and J usage is TRBJ1-1; D is ambiguous. V was shortened by 11 bases and J by 1 base, with 11 bases between the two germline ends. Germline CDR1 and CDR2: SNHLY and FYNNEI. The CDR3 has 12 amino acids. For the CDR3, the DNA is TGTGCCGCCGGCGGAAGGAACACTGAAGCTTTCTTT. As protein: CAAGGRNTEAFF.

The chain combines TRBV20-1 with TRBJ1-4, with D tentatively TRBD1 (6 bases). Germline V gene sequence: CDR1 DFQATT, CDR2 SNEGSKA (reference sequence). The CDR3 spans 14 residues. Trimming shortened V by 6 bases and J by 10 bases, and 21 bases separated the two germline ends. CDR3 sequence: CSAQKGEAGRKLFF. The DNA of the CDR3 is TGCAGTGCCCAGAAGGGGGAGGCGGGAAGAAAACTGTTTTTT.

This rearrangement joins TRBV6-5 to TRBJ1-5, with TRBD1 as a possible D gene (6 bases). Trimming removed 0 bases at V and 0 bases at J, with 21 bases between. This CDR3 contains 20 residues. CDR1 and CDR2 from the germline V gene are MNHEY and SVGAGI. The CDR3 sequence is CASSYSVGQRGLYSNQPQHF. DNA for the CDR3: TGTGCCAGCAGTTACTCGGTTGGACAGAGGGGCCTATATAGCAATCAGCCCCAGCATTTT.

This clonotype was counted between two and nine times. The genes are TRBV4-1 and TRBJ2-7; no firm D call. CDR3 length equals 15 residues. Trimming removed 0 bases at V and 6 bases at J, with 15 bases between. Per germline, CDR1 MGHRA and CDR2 YSYEKL. Here the CDR3 DNA reads TGCGCCAGCAGCCAAGATCTGGGCCCCGGACGCGAGCAGTACTTC. This encodes CASSQDLGPGREQYF.

This clonotype was observed many times. The chain links TRBV14 to TRBJ2-1; tentatively, D is TRBD1 or TRBD2 (5 bases each). Deletions cut 4 bases from V and 5 bases from J, with 21 bases between. Germline CDR1 is SGHDN and CDR2 is FVKESK. The CDR3 totals 17 residues. CDR3 region: CASSRLGPGKRDNEQFF. The CDR3 DNA is TGTGCCAGCAGCCGCTTAGGACCAGGGAAGAGGGACAATGAGCAGTTCTTC.

The chain employs TRBV20-1 and TRBJ1-6; D remains unclear. The CDR3 totals 12 residues. CDR1 and CDR2 from the germline V gene are DFQATT and SNEGSKA (reference sequence). The CDR3 DNA reads TGCAGCCTACTCCCGGGCAATTCACCCCTCCACTTT. This translates into CSLLPGNSPLHF.

The J gene is TRBJ2-2, the V gene TRBV20-1; 10 bases agree with TRBD2. The V segment lost 6 bases and the J segment 5 bases; nucleotides outside the gene matches: 9. The CDR3 has 15 residues. Germline CDR1 is DFQATT and CDR2 is SNEGSKA (reference sequence). This chain's CDR3 is CSALPSGGGTGELFF. The CDR3 DNA reads as TGCAGTGCCCTACCTAGCGGGGGAGGAACCGGGGAGCTGTTTTTT.